This TCR beta chain was sequenced in a study of cytomegalovirus exposure and HLA in healthy donors. The J segment lost 5 bases and the V segment lost 7 bases, leaving 10 bases of the junction unmatched. Germline CDR1 reads SEHNR; CDR2 reads FQNEAQ (reference sequence). CDR3 length: 15 amino acids. Both 60 Vbeta primers and 13 Jbeta primers went into the PCR. Clones were sequenced by immunoSEQ multiplex PCR, and TCRdb holds only the in-frame ones, with some missing. The table shows about 120,000 clones, with 77% occurring only once. The sequence was collected from a human donor in good health. Source material: PBMCs. The V call is TRBV7-9, the J call TRBJ2-2; 7 positions match TRBD1. DNA of the CDR3: TGTGCCAGCACAAGACAGGGAATGTGGACCGGGGAGCTGTTTTTT. This codes for CASTRQGMWTGELFF.